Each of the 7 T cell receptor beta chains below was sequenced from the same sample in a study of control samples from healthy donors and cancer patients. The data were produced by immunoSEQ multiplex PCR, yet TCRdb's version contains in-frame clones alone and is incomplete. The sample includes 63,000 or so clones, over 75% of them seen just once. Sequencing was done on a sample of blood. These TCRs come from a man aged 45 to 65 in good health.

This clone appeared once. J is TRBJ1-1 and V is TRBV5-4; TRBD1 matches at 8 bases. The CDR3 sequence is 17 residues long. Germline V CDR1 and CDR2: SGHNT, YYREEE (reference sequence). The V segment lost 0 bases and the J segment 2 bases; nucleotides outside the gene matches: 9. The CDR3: CASSLGAGGAGNTEAFF. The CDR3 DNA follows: TGTGCCAGCAGCTTGGGGGCAGGGGGCGCGGGTAACACTGAAGCTTTCTTT.

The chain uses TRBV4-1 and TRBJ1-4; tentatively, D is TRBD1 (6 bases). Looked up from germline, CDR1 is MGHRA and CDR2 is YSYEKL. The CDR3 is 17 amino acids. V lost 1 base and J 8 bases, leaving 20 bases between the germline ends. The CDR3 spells CASSQGDQQGRGEKLFF. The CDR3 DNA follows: TGCGCCAGCAGCCAAGGCGACCAACAGGGAAGAGGAGAAAAACTGTTTTTT.

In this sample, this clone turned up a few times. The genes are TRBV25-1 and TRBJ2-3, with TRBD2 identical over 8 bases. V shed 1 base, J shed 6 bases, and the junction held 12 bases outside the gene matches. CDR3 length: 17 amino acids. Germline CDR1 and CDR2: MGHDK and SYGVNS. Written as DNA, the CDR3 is TGTGCCAGCAGTGAATCGAGGAGCGGGAGTGGTTCGGATACGCAGTATTTT. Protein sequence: CASSESRSGSGSDTQYF.

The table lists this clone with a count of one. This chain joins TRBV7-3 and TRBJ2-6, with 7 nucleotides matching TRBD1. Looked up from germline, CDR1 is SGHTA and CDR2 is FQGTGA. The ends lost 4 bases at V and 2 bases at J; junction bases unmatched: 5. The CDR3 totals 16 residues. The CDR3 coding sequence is TGTGCCAGCAGCTCTAGACAGGGAACTGGGGCCAACGTCCTGACTTTC. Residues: CASSSRQGTGANVLTF.

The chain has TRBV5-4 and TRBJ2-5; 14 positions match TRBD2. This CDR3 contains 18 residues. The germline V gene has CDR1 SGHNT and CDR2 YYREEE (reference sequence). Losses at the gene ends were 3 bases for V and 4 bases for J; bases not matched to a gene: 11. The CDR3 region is CASSSRTSGGTSRETQYF. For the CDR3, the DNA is TGTGCCAGCAGCTCACGGACTAGCGGGGGGACCTCCCGAGAGACCCAGTACTTC.

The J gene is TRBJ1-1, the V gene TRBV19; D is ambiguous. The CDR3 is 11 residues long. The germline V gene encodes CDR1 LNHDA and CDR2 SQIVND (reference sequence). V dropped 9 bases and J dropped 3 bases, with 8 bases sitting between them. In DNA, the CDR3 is TGTGCCAGCGCCGTAGACACTGAAGCTTTCTTT. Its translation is CASAVDTEAFF.

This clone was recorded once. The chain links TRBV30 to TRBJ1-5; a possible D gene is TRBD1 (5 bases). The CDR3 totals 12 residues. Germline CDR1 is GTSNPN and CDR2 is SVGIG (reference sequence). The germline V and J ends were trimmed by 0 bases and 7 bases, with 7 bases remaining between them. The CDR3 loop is CAWSVGGQPQHF. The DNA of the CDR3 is TGTGCCTGGAGTGTCGGGGGGCAGCCCCAGCATTTT.